These 25 T cell receptor beta chains originate from one sample sequenced in a study of cytomegalovirus exposure and HLA in healthy donors. The study ran its PCR with 60 Vbeta and 13 Jbeta primers. Clones were sequenced by immunoSEQ multiplex PCR, and TCRdb holds only the in-frame ones, with some missing. The table shows roughly 120,000 clones, with about 70% occurring only once. The sequencing input was PBMCs. Source of these receptors: a man aged 30-40 years in good health and CMV-seropositive.

V usage is TRBV30 and J usage is TRBJ1-2; 9 bases fit TRBD1. Germline CDR1 is GTSNPN and CDR2 is SVGIG (reference sequence). With V trimmed by 1 base and J by 3 bases, 6 bases remained unmatched. This CDR3 spans 15 amino acids. The CDR3 sequence is CAWSATQGAYYGYTF. The CDR3 DNA follows: TGTGCCTGGAGTGCGACACAGGGGGCCTACTATGGCTACACCTTC.

This chain connects TRBV9 to TRBJ2-7; a weak D match, TRBD2 (6 bases). The germline gives CDR1 SGDLS, CDR2 YYNGEE. The CDR3 loop spans 15 amino acids. With 4 bases removed from V and 1 base from J, the gap between germline ends came to 15 bases. The CDR3 nucleotides read TGTGCCAGCAGCTTAGCGGCAGGCAGATCCTACGAGCAGTACTTC. Its protein is CASSLAAGRSYEQYF.

The gene calls are TRBV19 and TRBJ1-2, with D perhaps TRBD1 (5 bases). The CDR3 consists of 13 residues. V dropped 4 bases and J dropped 4 bases, with 10 bases sitting between them. Per the germline V gene, CDR1 is LNHDA and CDR2 is SQIVND (reference sequence). CDR3 region: CASSSIGGYGYTF. The CDR3 DNA reads as TGTGCCAGTAGTAGTATCGGGGGCTATGGCTACACCTTC.

This clone was seen only a few times. CDR3 loop: CASSLTGDREQYF. The DNA for the CDR3 is TGTGCCAGCAGCCTTACAGGGGATCGCGAGCAGTACTTC. V and J are TRBV6-5 and TRBJ2-7; 7 bases match TRBD1. The CDR3 loop spans 13 amino acids. Germline V lookup: CDR1 MNHEY, CDR2 SVGAGI. V lost 6 bases to trimming and J lost 6 bases; unmatched junction nucleotides: 8.

The V call is TRBV4-3, the J call TRBJ2-1; the match to TRBD2 covers 9 bases. There are 15 residues in the CDR3. Germline values: CDR1 LGHNA, CDR2 YSLEER. After removal of 1 base from V and 5 bases from J, the junction contained 3 bases not matched to a gene. The CDR3, as DNA: TGCGCCAGCAGCCAAGCGGCGGGGGGGAACAATGAGCAGTTCTTC. This gives the protein CASSQAAGGNNEQFF.

This chain connects TRBV10-1 to TRBJ1-2; TRBD1 agrees at 8 bases. Germline V lookup: CDR1 WNHNN, CDR2 SYGVQD (reference sequence). The CDR3 spans 13 residues. Unmatched junction bases numbered 7, after V lost 6 bases and J lost 7 bases. The CDR3 sequence is CASRPGGGPGYTF. The DNA of the CDR3 is TGCGCCAGCAGGCCAGGGGGCGGTCCTGGCTACACCTTC.

The V gene is TRBV5-1, the J gene TRBJ2-6; the D gene is possibly TRBD2 (5 bases). V was trimmed by 7 bases and J by 2 bases, leaving 13 bases between them. Germline V gives CDR1 SGHRS, CDR2 YFSETQ. This CDR3 comprises 15 residues. CDR3 loop: CASSEEAAGANVLTF. The CDR3 region has the DNA TGCGCCAGCTCCGAGGAGGCAGCTGGGGCCAACGTCCTGACTTTC.

This clone was found many times. This chain uses TRBV19 with TRBJ2-7, with a possible D match to TRBD1 (6 bases). V lost 5 bases, J lost 5 bases, and 22 bases lay in between. Germline values: CDR1 LNHDA, CDR2 SQIVND (reference sequence). This CDR3 is built from 16 residues. The DNA of the CDR3 is TGTGCCAGTAGTGCACGCCGGGACACCCACCGCAACGAGCAGTACTTC. Encoded protein: CASSARRDTHRNEQYF.

J is TRBJ1-5 and V is TRBV2; the D gene is possibly TRBD1 (6 bases). The CDR3 spans 13 residues. The V end lost 7 bases, the J end lost 6 bases, and 13 bases lay between the germline ends. The germline V gene encodes CDR1 SNHLY and CDR2 FYNNEI. The CDR3 region has the DNA TGTGCCAGCACCCCAGGGGTTGGTCAGCCCCAGCATTTT. As protein: CASTPGVGQPQHF.

The V gene is TRBV5-1, the J gene TRBJ2-3; 7 nucleotides match TRBD1. With V trimmed by 3 bases and J by 3 bases, 7 bases remained unmatched. The CDR3 covers 15 residues. In germline, CDR1 is SGHRS, CDR2 YFSETQ. The CDR3 coding sequence is TGCGCCAGCAGCTCGACAGGGTCATTGACAGATACGCAGTATTTT. This gives the protein CASSSTGSLTDTQYF.

V is TRBV7-2 and J is TRBJ2-5, with a possible D match to TRBD1 (6 bases). V was shortened by 1 base and J by 7 bases, with 16 bases between the two germline ends. Germline CDR1 and CDR2: SGHTA and FQGNSA. The CDR3 totals 15 residues. CDR3 loop: CASSLGPNREGTQYF. The CDR3 coding sequence is TGTGCCAGCAGCTTAGGGCCCAACAGGGAAGGGACCCAGTACTTC. Using reference TRBV7-2 and TRBJ2-5 for the parts outside the CDR3, the full variable domain is GAGVSQSPSNKVTEKGKDVELRCDPISGHTALYWYRQSLGQGLEFLIYFQGNSAPDKSGLPSDRFSAERTGGSVSTLTIQRTQQEDSAVYLCASSLGPNREGTQYFGPGTRLLVL.

The chain has TRBV7-9 and TRBJ2-5; D remains unclear. The end of the DNA fits TRBJ2-7 better, so the J call may be wrong. From germline, CDR1 is SEHNR and CDR2 FQNEAQ (reference sequence). This CDR3 contains 16 residues. CDR3 amino acids: CASSSPVVGDTYEQYF. The CDR3, as DNA: TGTGCCAGCAGCTCCCCGGTGGTAGGAGATACCTACGAGCAGTACTTC.

This clone was seen just once. The chain has TRBV27 and TRBJ1-3, with D unresolved. V was trimmed by 0 bases and J by 4 bases, leaving 10 bases between them. This CDR3 is 15 amino acids long. Germline values: CDR1 MNHEY, CDR2 SMNVEV (reference sequence). The DNA of the CDR3 is TGTGCCAGCAGTTTATCTTGGGCCCCCGGAAACACCATATATTTT. Translating gives CASSLSWAPGNTIYF.

Of note for this clone: At one boundary the junction diverges from the germline segment, which might be a read error. The gene calls are TRBV7-2 and TRBJ1-2; D call uncertain. This CDR3 region has 14 residues. From germline, CDR1 is SGHTA and CDR2 FQGNSA. CDR3 bases: TGTGCCAGCAGCCAGATGCCAGGCATTTATGGCTACCCCTTC. Its translation is CASSQMPGIYGYPF.

The chain joins TRBV6-1 to TRBJ2-2; D not resolved. Trimming pared 2 bases from V and 3 bases from J, leaving 7 bases between. CDR1 and CDR2 from the germline V gene are MNHNS and SASEGT. The CDR3 loop spans 14 amino acids. CDR3 in amino acids: CASSESRYTGELFF. CDR3 coding DNA: TGTGCCAGCAGTGAATCACGGTACACCGGGGAGCTGTTTTTT.

The chain combines TRBV21-1 with TRBJ1-2; the table's D call, TRBD1, was not checked against the DNA. TRBV21-1 is classified as a pseudogene. This CDR3 has 15 amino acids. CDR3 DNA sequence: TGTGCCAGCAGCCGCCGGGACCCAGGGGCCTATGGCTACACCTTC. It codes for CASSRRDPGAYGYTF.

This clone came up a few times. The V and J genes are TRBV28 and TRBJ2-7; 8 nucleotides match TRBD1. There are 13 residues in the CDR3. CDR1 and CDR2 from the germline V gene are MDHEN and SYDVKM. Trimming took 6 bases from V and 5 from J; bases not matched to a gene: 6. CDR3 nucleotides: TGTGCCAGCAGGATGGACAGGGCGCACGAGCAGTACTTC. It specifies CASRMDRAHEQYF.

This clone has a handful of counts. The V call is TRBV5-4, the J call TRBJ2-1; D gene unclear. V was trimmed by 0 bases and J by 6 bases, leaving 7 bases between them. The CDR3 runs to 13 residues. Germline CDR1 is SGHNT and CDR2 is YYREEE (reference sequence). DNA for the CDR3: TGTGCCAGCAGCTTGGAAGGCGGCAATGAGCAGTTCTTC. Protein sequence: CASSLEGGNEQFF.

This chain connects TRBV7-2 to TRBJ2-2; D perhaps matches TRBD1 (6 bases). Germline CDR1 SGHTA, CDR2 FQGNSA. The CDR3 has 13 residues. The V gene lost 5 bases and the J gene lost 6 bases, with 10 bases spanning the gap. CDR3 nucleotide sequence: TGTGCCAGCAGCCCAGGGGCCGCCGGGGAGCTGTTTTTT. Protein: CASSPGAAGELFF.

This chain uses TRBV7-2 with TRBJ2-5; TRBD2 matches 9 bases. Germline V gene lookup returns CDR1 SGHTA and CDR2 FQGNSA. Losses at the gene ends were 5 bases for V and 3 bases for J; bases not matched to a gene: 16. The CDR3 is 18 amino acids. The CDR3 reads CASSHGWLAGSLEETQYF. Here the CDR3 DNA reads TGTGCCAGCAGCCACGGTTGGCTAGCGGGGTCGTTAGAAGAGACCCAGTACTTC.

The CDR3 nucleotides read TGTGCCAGCGAAGAGCCTTTATACAATGAGCAGTTCTTC. Its translation is CASEEPLYNEQFF. This chain links TRBV7-2 with TRBJ2-1; no clear D. V lost 8 bases and J lost 4, with 12 bases in between. Germline CDR1 reads SGHTA; CDR2 reads FQGNSA. The length of the CDR3 is 13 residues.

This clone was observed many times. This chain connects TRBV4-2 to TRBJ1-5; 10 positions match TRBD1. Losses at the gene ends were 4 bases for V and 4 bases for J; bases not matched to a gene: 1. The length of the CDR3 is 14 residues. CDR1 is LGHNA and CDR2 is YNFKEQ in the germline V gene. The CDR3 protein is CASSRGQGNQPQHF. The CDR3 coding sequence is TGTGCCAGCAGCCGGGGACAGGGGAATCAGCCCCAGCATTTT.

The chain recombines TRBV19 with TRBJ1-1; D is unresolved. Trimming cost V 1 base and J 1 base, with 10 bases left between them. Germline V CDR1 and CDR2: LNHDA, SQIVND (reference sequence). There are 15 residues in the CDR3. CDR3 in amino acids: CASSIVPAGNTEAFF. CDR3 coding DNA: TGTGCCAGTAGTATAGTCCCGGCAGGGAACACTGAAGCTTTCTTT. The entire variable domain, with the rest obtained from reference TRBV19 and TRBJ1-1, is as follows: DGGITQSPKYLFRKEGQNVTLSCEQNLNHDAMYWYRQDPGQGLRLIYYSQIVNDFQKGDIAEGYSVSREKKESFPLTVTSAQKNPTAFYLCASSIVPAGNTEAFFGQGTRLTVV.

The chain joins TRBV11-3 to TRBJ1-1, with D possibly being TRBD1 (6 bases). Germline V gene data show CDR1 as SGHNT and CDR2 as YENEEA. CDR3 size: 15 residues. V dropped 1 base and J dropped 5 bases, with 14 bases sitting between them. The CDR3 bases are TGTGCCAGCAGCTTAGGAGCAGGGGCGCGAACTGAAGCTTTCTTT. It is translated as CASSLGAGARTEAFF.

The rearrangement links TRBV6-5 to TRBJ2-7, with D possibly matching TRBD2 (5 bases). The CDR3 extends over 13 amino acids. Germline V CDR1 and CDR2: MNHEY, SVGAGI. The V end was cut by 8 bases, the J end by 5 bases, with 16 bases between. The CDR3 bases are TGTGCCAGCGGGAGACCGGTGACGAACGAGCAGTACTTC. This translates into CASGRPVTNEQYF.